This TCR beta chain was obtained from a study of early T cells in non-severe SARS-CoV-2 infection. TCRdb re-derived calls from the 5' RACE reads in MiXCR, one entry per CDR3 protein. This sample has roughly 120,000 distinct CDR3 sequences, with just under 15% found just once. Germline assignment: CDR1 SNHLY and CDR2 FYNNEI. The CDR3 has 15 amino acids. The trim removed 4 bases at V and 2 bases at J, leaving 5 bases unmatched. This chain joins TRBV2 and TRBJ1-5; TRBD1 matches 7 bases. Sequencing was carried out using whole blood. The receptor was derived from an adult who was a healthcare worker with PCR-confirmed SARS-CoV-2 infection or an uninfected control (not recorded which). The CDR3 region has the DNA TGTGCCAGCAGTGTCCGGACAGGACGCAATCAGCCCCAGCATTTT. It is translated as CASSVRTGRNQPQHF. The complete variable domain, with remaining parts taken from reference TRBV2 and TRBJ1-5, reads EPEVTQTPSHQVTQMGQEVILRCVPISNHLYFYWYRQILGQKVEFLVSFYNNEISEKSEIFDDQFSVERPDGSNFTLKIRSTKLEDSAMYFCASSVRTGRNQPQHFGDGTRLSIL.